Below, one T cell receptor (beta chain) is given with its context. Its specificity is unknown. The ends lost 3 bases at V and 5 bases at J; junction bases unmatched: 4. The CDR3 is 14 amino acids. CDR1 is LNHDA and CDR2 is SQIVND in the germline V gene (reference sequence). The record originates from a study of shared clonotypes between healthy human individuals. Naive CD8 isolation took CD45RO-negative cells positively selected for CCR7 and excluded terminally differentiated effector memory CD45RA+ cells. Study observations and caveats: Larger richness was generally estimated for naive than memory subsets.

Measured with immunoSEQ multiplex PCR; TCRdb has only the in-frame clones, and not every one. The data show over 2 million clones, about 95% seen once. This chain uses TRBV19 with TRBJ2-7; 10 nucleotides agree with TRBD2. The clonotype originates from a man in his late teens or twenties in good health. The sequenced material came from naive CD8+ T cells sorted from blood. CDR3 residues: CASSITGTSDEQYF. CDR3 coding DNA: TGTGCCAGTAGTATTACCGGGACTAGCGACGAGCAGTACTTC.